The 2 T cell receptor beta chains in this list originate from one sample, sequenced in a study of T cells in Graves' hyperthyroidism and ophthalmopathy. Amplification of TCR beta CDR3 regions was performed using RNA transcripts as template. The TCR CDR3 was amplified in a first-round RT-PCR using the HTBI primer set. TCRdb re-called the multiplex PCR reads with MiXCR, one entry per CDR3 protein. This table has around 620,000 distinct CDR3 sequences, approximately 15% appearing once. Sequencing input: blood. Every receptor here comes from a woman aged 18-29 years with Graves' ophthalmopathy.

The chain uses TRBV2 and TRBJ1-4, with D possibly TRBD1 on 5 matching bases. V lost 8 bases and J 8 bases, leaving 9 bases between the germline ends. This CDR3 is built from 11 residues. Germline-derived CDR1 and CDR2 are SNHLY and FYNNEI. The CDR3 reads CASSREEKLFF. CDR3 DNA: TGTGCCAGCTCCAGGGAGGAAAAACTGTTTTTT.

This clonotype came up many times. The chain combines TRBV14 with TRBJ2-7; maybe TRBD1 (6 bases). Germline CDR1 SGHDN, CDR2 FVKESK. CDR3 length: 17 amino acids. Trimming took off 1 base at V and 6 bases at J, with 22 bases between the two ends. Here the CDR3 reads CASSQGGSGHRRREQYF. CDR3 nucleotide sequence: TGTGCCAGCAGCCAAGGAGGGTCGGGACATAGGCGGCGCGAGCAGTACTTC.